The clone carrying this T cell receptor beta chain was seen repeatedly, ten times or more. Its antigen is unknown. Hyperthyroidism patients were newly diagnosed, ill under 2 months, and aged 18 to 65 years. Certain patients were not enrolled. These were patients with other autoimmune diseases, uncontrolled infections, pregnancy or lactation. TCR beta CDR3 amplification used RNA transcripts. The authors performed first-round RT-PCR with HTBI primers and then a second-round multiplex PCR. Each CDR3 protein gets one entry after TCRdb re-called the multiplex PCR reads with MiXCR. This table holds 560,000 or so distinct CDR3 sequences, about 35% found once. In germline, CDR1 is SGHRS, CDR2 YFSETQ. Deletions cut 0 bases from V and 5 bases from J, with 12 bases between. The CDR3 extends over 14 amino acids. This sample was included in a study of Graves' ophthalmopathy and Graves' hyperthyroidism. About the study: Stable hyperthyroidism denotes an absence of ophthalmopathy throughout 18 months of follow-up. Study-wide results and caveats: From stable hyperthyroidism, ophthalmopathy was separated by a 13-signature model with 85% to 90% sensitivity and under 84% specificity.

Material for sequencing was peripheral blood or thyroid tissue (not recorded which). This TCR was recovered from an adult man with Graves' hyperthyroidism. V and J are TRBV5-1 and TRBJ2-7, with no clear D. The CDR3 DNA reads as TGCGCCAGCAGCTTGGTGGCGGTTAAGGACGAGCAGTACTTC. Its protein product is CASSLVAVKDEQYF.